This TCR beta chain came from a study of T cell repertoires in cytomegalovirus infection. After removal of 5 bases from V and 9 bases from J, the junction contained 13 bases not matched to a gene. Looked up from germline, CDR1 is SGHVS and CDR2 is FNYEAQ. The CDR3 consists of 16 residues. This clonotype was detected ten times or more. Its specificity is not known. TCRdb re-called the reads with MiXCR, one entry per CDR3 protein. The sample shows roughly 990,000 distinct CDR3 sequences, about a third of them seen only once. The source is a human donor in good health (CMV status not recorded). Some clones in this sample may be carry-over from other donors' samples. Sequences were derived from cultured CD8+ T cells from PBMCs, sampled from culture after CMV antigen stimulation. This rearrangement joins TRBV7-6 to TRBJ2-7; 13 bases are shared with TRBD2. This chain's CDR3 is CASSPGGLAGASAQYF. CDR3 sequence (DNA): TGTGCCAGCAGCCCCGGAGGACTAGCGGGGGCCTCGGCGCAGTACTTC.